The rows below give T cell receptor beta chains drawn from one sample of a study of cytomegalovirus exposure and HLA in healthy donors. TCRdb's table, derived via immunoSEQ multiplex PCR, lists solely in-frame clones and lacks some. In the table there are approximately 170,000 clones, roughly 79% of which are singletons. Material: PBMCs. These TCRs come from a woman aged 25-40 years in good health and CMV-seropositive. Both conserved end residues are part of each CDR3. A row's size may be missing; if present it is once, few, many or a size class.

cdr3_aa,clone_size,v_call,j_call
CASSDSNSNQPQHF,.,TRBV6-6,TRBJ1-5
CASSRGQDTEAFF,.,TRBV5-1,TRBJ1-1
CASSRGLDNEQFF,.,TRBV7-9,TRBJ2-1
CASSWGVGVAEQYF,.,TRBV5-1,TRBJ2-7
CASSVQGSSGNTIYF,.,TRBV6-1,TRBJ1-3
CASSSTGGTYEQYF,once,TRBV5-4,TRBJ2-7
CASSLIGFEGGTEAFF,few,TRBV5-1,TRBJ1-1
CASGYSSGGDAPFYEQYF,.,TRBV2,TRBJ2-7
CASSLDRQGSTEAFF,few,TRBV5-6,TRBJ1-1
CSGQGAETEAFF,.,TRBV29-1,TRBJ1-1
CASSKSGVGEQYF,.,TRBV10-1,TRBJ2-7
CASSLGQGAVTEAFF,few,TRBV5-4,TRBJ1-1
CASSSFPQDSTDTQYF,.,TRBV5-5,TRBJ2-3
CASSPAGAGTDTQYF,.,TRBV4-3,TRBJ2-3
CASINTGPGLAEAFF,.,TRBV28,TRBJ1-1
CASSIQVSTEAFF,once,TRBV7-2,TRBJ1-1
CASSHRGNTEAFF,.,TRBV14,TRBJ1-1
CASSVGPETEETQYF,.,TRBV9,TRBJ2-5
CASSLLRGTGELFF,.,TRBV5-1,TRBJ2-2
CASSYRGIRVHTEAFF,.,TRBV6-6,TRBJ1-1
CASSLDVAQEQYF,.,TRBV5-1,TRBJ2-7
CASSSGVYEQYF,.,TRBV6-1,TRBJ2-7
CAWSQGGNTEAFF,.,TRBV30,TRBJ1-1
CAISGLLQETQYF,few,TRBV10-3,TRBJ2-5
CASRAQTSVFSNEQFF,.,TRBV7-2,TRBJ2-1
CASTLQGYDRGIRETQYF,.,TRBV5-6,TRBJ2-5
CASGEGLPFF,.,TRBV2,TRBJ2-1
CASSISVLRDGNTIYF,.,TRBV19,TRBJ1-3
CASSGGQGAVEAFF,.,TRBV9,TRBJ1-1
CASSLQGNQPQHF,.,TRBV2,TRBJ1-5
CASSPRTGLISTDTQYF,.,TRBV14,TRBJ2-3
CASSTGQNTDTQYF,.,TRBV10-1,TRBJ2-3
CASSAEINTEAFF,few,TRBV9,TRBJ1-1
CASSLDRGNNEQFF,.,TRBV5-4,TRBJ2-1
CASSVGSNTEAFF,.,TRBV9,TRBJ1-1
CASTPTRDSGEQYF,.,TRBV7-9,.
CASSLQTSGTGELFF,few,TRBV5-1,TRBJ2-2
CSAHGGEAFF,.,TRBV20-1,TRBJ1-1
CATTRTSGNYEQYF,.,TRBV27,TRBJ2-7
CASSSIGTGLRTTEAFF,.,TRBV5-6,TRBJ1-1
CASSITSGRAANEQYF,.,TRBV19,TRBJ2-7